This TCR beta chain originates from a study of tumor-infiltrating lymphocytes in primary liver carcinoma. CDR1 is SGHNT, CDR2 YYREEE, per germline (reference sequence). This CDR3 comprises 17 residues. With regard to this clonotype: Its antigen is still unknown. Germline and junction disagree at one end, which may indicate a read error.

A primer matching the constant region was used to make TCR beta cDNA from approximately 0.55 ug of total RNA. Three rounds of nested multiplex PCR with slightly modified ARM-PCR produced TCR beta libraries. The opening two PCR rounds, around 11 cycles each, paired TRBV1-TRBV30 forward primers with a C-beta reverse primer. TCRdb ran MiXCR on the multiplex PCR reads and lists one entry per CDR3 protein. The sample has approximately 73,000 distinct CDR3 sequences, about 64% seen once; the top ten hold about 13%. Points from the study as a whole: With p = 0.039, the top-250-clone fraction in tumors significantly exceeded that in blood.

From about 19-30 mg of unsorted bulk tissue, DNA and RNA were co-extracted together. The sequence derives from a woman aged 55-70 years with primary liver carcinoma and hepatitis B virus infection. The rearrangement links TRBV5-4 to TRBJ2-5, with D possibly being TRBD2 (6 bases). The specimen sequenced was liver tumor tissue from sampling region 4. Subset in this sample: tumor region T4, right-lateral pole. The CDR3 here is CDSSLRRSSDIEETQYF. The CDR3 coding sequence is TGTGACAGCAGCTTGCGCAGGTCTAGCGATATTGAGGAGACCCAGTACTTC.